This T cell receptor (beta chain) was recovered during a study of beta chain features in type 1 diabetes. On average, the one heparinised blood draw given by each donor was approximately 100 mL. Purity of each sorted population was above 95%. This clone was seen a few times. Its antigen is not identified. Of the isolated RNA, all was reverse transcribed, and so the sequenced material was expressed TCRB transcripts. The protocol was immunoSEQ multiplex PCR, while the TCRdb copy is restricted to in-frame clones and leaves out a portion. The table records about 700,000 clones, 13% of them present only once. Study-wide findings and caveats: Among all four CD4+ subsets, Type 1 diabetes patients had TCRB CDR3s that were moderately but significantly shorter. Diminished insertions and augmented deletions at VDJ junctions characterized type 1 diabetes patients. Healthy donors had naive, central memory and Treg TCRB repertoires that appeared less similar than those seen among patients.

The sample taken for sequencing was naive CD4+ T cells from blood. The clonotype was recovered from a young man with type 1 diabetes.

The CDR3, as DNA: TGTGCCTGGAGTCTACTAAGGACTAGCGGGGACCAAGAGACCCAGTACTTC. Its protein product is CAWSLLRTSGDQETQYF. The chain employs TRBV30 and TRBJ2-5; 12 bases line up with TRBD2. The V and J ends lost 2 bases and 0 bases, in that order; junction bases with no gene match: 7. Germline lookup yields CDR1 GTSNPN and CDR2 SVGIG (reference sequence). The CDR3 contains 17 residues.